A selection of T cell receptor beta chains follows, all from one sample in a study of blood T cell repertoires in COVID-19. The table came from immunoSEQ multiplex PCR; TCRdb's copy has only in-frame clones and leaves some out. Among 300,000 to 350,000 clones listed, approximately 86% were seen once. The specimen was peripheral blood. These receptor sequences come from a man aged 25 to 40 with COVID-19, enrolled during active disease. Both conserved end residues are part of each CDR3. D genes are given only for firm matches. Clone size is given for some rows only: seen once, a few or many times, or a class if the clone is expanded.

v_gene	j_gene	d_gene	abundance	CDR3aa	CDR3nt
TRBV7-9	TRBJ2-3	.	.	CASNPRGDTQYF	TGTGCCAGCAACCCAAGGGGGGATACGCAGTATTTT
TRBV9	TRBJ1-1	.	.	CASSLGGLTEAFF	TGTGCCAGCAGCCTCGGGGGACTCACTGAAGCTTTCTTT
TRBV7-3	TRBJ1-4	TRBD1	.	CASSSTGTGREKLFF	TGTGCCAGCAGTTCAACCGGGACAGGGAGAGAAAAACTGTTTTTT
TRBV18	TRBJ1-2	TRBD1	once	CASTRGGQGANYGYTF	TGTGCCAGCACCCGAGGGGGACAGGGGGCGAACTATGGCTACACCTTC
TRBV29-1	TRBJ1-3	.	.	CSVARGGVGNTIYF	TGCAGCGTTGCGAGAGGGGGTGTCGGAAACACCATATATTTT
TRBV6-7	TRBJ2-7	.	.	CASSYSIIWGGLYEQYF	TGTGCCAGCAGTTACTCGATTATTTGGGGGGGCCTCTACGAGCAGTACTTC
TRBV7-2	TRBJ1-4	.	.	CASSPMSGGVGEKLFF	TGTGCCAGCAGCCCCATGTCGGGGGGAGTTGGTGAAAAACTGTTTTTT
TRBV4-2	TRBJ2-2	TRBD2	.	CASSQGQTSGRLGTGELFF	TGTGCCAGCAGCCAAGGTCAGACTAGCGGGAGGTTGGGCACCGGGGAGCTGTTTTTT
TRBV27	TRBJ2-1	TRBD1	few	CASSPWDRGNEQFF	TGTGCCAGCAGCCCGTGGGACAGGGGAAATGAGCAGTTCTTC
TRBV5-1	TRBJ1-4	TRBD1	.	CASSSAGQGGEKLFF	TGCGCCAGCAGCTCAGCTGGACAGGGAGGAGAAAAACTGTTTTTT
TRBV15	TRBJ2-7	TRBD1	.	CATSRGGTGAEQYF	TGTGCCACCAGCAGGGGGGGGACAGGGGCCGAGCAGTACTTC
TRBV13	TRBJ2-5	TRBD1	.	CASSASRDRGGTQYF	TGTGCCAGCAGCGCTTCCCGGGACAGGGGTGGGACCCAGTACTTC
TRBV27	TRBJ2-3	.	few	CASSLSTDTQYF	TGTGCCAGCAGTCTCAGCACAGATACGCAGTATTTT
TRBV25-1	TRBJ2-7	TRBD1	.	CASSGSPGQGNGYEQYF	TGTGCCAGCAGTGGGTCCCCGGGACAGGGAAATGGTTACGAGCAGTACTTC
TRBV2	TRBJ1-5	.	once	CASSFWGANQPQHF	TGTGCCAGCAGTTTTTGGGGAGCGAATCAGCCCCAGCATTTT
TRBV15	TRBJ2-3	TRBD1	.	CATSRDLGDRVADTQYF	TGTGCCACCAGCAGAGATCTTGGGGACAGGGTGGCAGATACGCAGTATTTT
TRBV19	TRBJ2-3	TRBD1	.	CASSTDREGTDTQYF	TGTGCCAGTAGTACCGACAGGGAAGGGACAGATACGCAGTATTTT
TRBV7-9	TRBJ2-7	.	.	CASSLNRVEQYF	TGTGCCAGCAGCTTAAACAGAGTCGAGCAGTACTTC
TRBV19	TRBJ2-4	.	.	CASSSPAGENIQYF	TGTGCCAGTAGTTCCCCGGCAGGGGAAAACATTCAGTACTTC
TRBV5-1	TRBJ1-1	.	.	CASTLGAGRSEAFF	TGCGCCAGCACACTCGGTGCGGGGCGATCTGAAGCTTTCTTT
TRBV3-1/TRBV3-2	TRBJ2-2	.	.	CASSQDNRGLAGELFF	TGTGCCAGCAGCCAAGATAACAGGGGACTGGCCGGGGAGCTGTTTTTT
TRBV18	TRBJ1-5	TRBD1	.	CASSQNKGGQGANQPQHF	TGTGCCAGCTCTCAAAATAAGGGCGGACAGGGGGCTAATCAGCCCCAGCATTTT
TRBV28	TRBJ1-3	.	.	CASWGDRGNTIYF	TGTGCCAGCTGGGGGGATCGTGGAAACACCATATATTTT